The 14 T cell receptor beta chains below come from one sample, sequenced in a study of T cells in Graves' hyperthyroidism and ophthalmopathy. Amplified TCR beta CDR3 regions derived from RNA transcripts. Initially, a first-round RT-PCR of the TCR CDR3 employed the HTBI primer set. MiXCR, applied by TCRdb to the multiplex PCR reads, yields one record per CDR3 protein. The table has under 250,000 distinct CDR3 sequences, about 24% seen once. Sequencing was done on a sample of blood. The receptors here all came from a woman aged 40 to 50 with Graves' ophthalmopathy.

The chain recombines TRBV6-1 with TRBJ2-4, with 14 bases that match TRBD2. V dropped 5 bases and J dropped 1; count of bases not matched to a gene: 10. The CDR3 loop spans 19 amino acids. CDR1 is MNHNS and CDR2 is SASEGT in the germline V gene. CDR3 coding DNA: TGTGCCAGCAGTACCCTGACTAGCGGGGGGGGCTGGGCCAAAAACATTCAGTACTTC. Residues: CASSTLTSGGGWAKNIQYF.

V and J are TRBV20-1 and TRBJ1-5; TRBD1 might be the D (6 bases). This CDR3 comprises 16 residues. With 3 bases removed from V and 0 bases from J, the gap between germline ends came to 15 bases. Looked up from germline, CDR1 is DFQATT and CDR2 is SNEGSKA (reference sequence). CDR3 amino acids: CSASGQPNYSNQPQHF. In DNA form, the CDR3 reads TGCAGTGCTAGTGGACAGCCAAATTATAGCAATCAGCCCCAGCATTTT.

This clonotype has a count of ten or more. The CDR3 sequence: CSAIGIPNRQETQYF. In nucleotides, the CDR3 is TGCAGTGCCATAGGGATCCCCAATCGCCAAGAGACCCAGTACTTC. V is TRBV20-1 and J is TRBJ2-5; D gene unclear. The germline V and J ends were trimmed by 6 bases and 1 base, with 18 bases remaining between them. Germline V gene sequence: CDR1 DFQATT, CDR2 SNEGSKA (reference sequence). The CDR3 has 15 residues.

This clonotype was seen many times. This chain joins TRBV27 and TRBJ1-2, with D possibly matching TRBD1 (6 bases). Looked up from germline, CDR1 is MNHEY and CDR2 is SMNVEV (reference sequence). The CDR3 covers 15 residues. V gave up 0 bases and J gave up 6 bases, with 14 bases separating them. CDR3 DNA: TGTGCCAGCAGTTTATCGATAACAGGGATGGATGGCTACACCTTC. Protein sequence: CASSLSITGMDGYTF.

CDR3 protein: CASSLRDRISGNTIYF. The CDR3, as DNA: TGTGCCAGCAGTTTAAGGGACAGAATCTCTGGAAACACCATATATTTT. This rearrangement joins TRBV12-3 or TRBV12-4 to TRBJ1-3; 7 bases are shared with TRBD1. The J segment lost 0 bases and the V segment lost 2 bases, leaving 4 bases of the junction unmatched. This CDR3 has 16 residues.

This clonotype was seen only a few times. The chain couples TRBV3-1 to TRBJ2-5, with D possibly being TRBD2 (5 bases). This CDR3 contains 14 residues. The germline CDR1 and CDR2 sequences are LGHDT and YNNKEL (reference sequence). Trimming removed 1 base from V and 3 bases from J, with 9 bases in between. DNA of the CDR3: TGTGCCAGCAGCCAAGCGGGGATTAAAGAGACCCAGTACTTC. This translates into CASSQAGIKETQYF.

The V and J genes are TRBV28 and TRBJ1-5; TRBD1 aligns across 10 bases. The CDR3 sequence is 15 residues long. Per the germline V gene, CDR1 is MDHEN and CDR2 is SYDVKM. V shed 4 bases and J 4 bases; nucleotides not matched to a gene: 4. CDR3 region: CASSSLDRGNQPQHF. The CDR3 DNA follows: TGTGCCAGCAGTTCCTTGGACAGGGGGAATCAGCCCCAGCATTTT.

This clonotype was seen ten or more times. V gene TRBV11-2 combines with J gene TRBJ2-2; 9 bases are shared with TRBD1. V trimming: 6 bases; J trimming: 0 bases; junction bases outside the gene matches: 2. Germline V gene sequence: CDR1 SGHAT, CDR2 FQNNGV. The CDR3 totals 15 residues. The CDR3: CASRGTGTNTGELFF. CDR3 nucleotide sequence: TGTGCCAGCAGGGGGACAGGGACGAACACCGGGGAGCTGTTTTTT.

The gene calls are TRBV2 and TRBJ1-1; no definite D call. V lost 4 bases, J lost 1 base, and 7 bases lay in between. The CDR3 is 13 amino acids. Per the germline V gene, CDR1 is SNHLY and CDR2 is FYNNEI. CDR3 coding DNA: TGTGCCAGCAGTGCGGTCGAGAACACTGAAGCTTTCTTT. Its translation: CASSAVENTEAFF.

This clonotype was seen repeatedly, ten times or more. V is TRBV2 and J is TRBJ2-5, with D maybe TRBD2 (6 bases). Trimming left V 7 bases short and J 1 base short, with 10 bases between. Germline CDR1 reads SNHLY; CDR2 reads FYNNEI. The CDR3 has 13 amino acids. CDR3 coding DNA: TGTGCCAGCACCCGGGACTTCCAAGAGACCCAGTACTTC. Translation: CASTRDFQETQYF.

This clonotype was seen only once. The V gene is TRBV7-8, the J gene TRBJ2-5, with TRBD2 matching 7 bases. Germline V gives CDR1 SGHVS, CDR2 FQNEAQ. The CDR3 is 14 residues long. With 5 bases clipped from V and 3 bases from J, the junction kept 6 bases outside the gene matches. The CDR3 is CASSPGTTKETQYF. CDR3 nucleotide sequence: TGTGCCAGCAGCCCCGGGACTACGAAAGAGACCCAGTACTTC.

This clonotype occurred many times. V is TRBV7-6 and J is TRBJ1-1, with a tentative D call TRBD1 (6 bases). V was trimmed by 8 bases and J by 8 bases, leaving 18 bases between them. The length of the CDR3 is 13 residues. Germline CDR1 reads SGHVS; CDR2 reads FNYEAQ. CDR3: CASAKAGGREAFF. The CDR3 DNA is TGTGCCAGCGCCAAGGCGGGGGGGCGGGAAGCTTTCTTT.

This clonotype has ten or more counts. V and J are TRBV18 and TRBJ2-5; weak D call: TRBD2 (5 bases). Germline V gene data show CDR1 as KGHSH and CDR2 as LQKENI. The CDR3 sequence is 15 residues long. Trimming pared 3 bases from V and 1 base from J, leaving 12 bases between. CDR3 amino acids: CASSPTSGIQETQYF. The CDR3 nucleotides read TGTGCCAGCTCACCCACTAGTGGAATCCAAGAGACCCAGTACTTC.

Only a few counts were recorded for this clonotype. The chain combines TRBV12-3 or TRBV12-4 with TRBJ1-1, with a possible D match to TRBD1 (6 bases). V lost 6 bases, J lost 8 bases, and 22 bases lay in between. This CDR3 comprises 15 residues. The CDR3 loop is CASSPRQAPGTEAFF. The CDR3, as DNA: TGTGCCAGCAGCCCGAGACAGGCCCCAGGAACGGAAGCTTTCTTT.